These 9 T cell receptor beta chains were sequenced from one sample in a study of OX40 agonist ivuxolimab in advanced cancers. Assay: immunoSEQ multiplex PCR; the TCRdb copy retains only in-frame clones and omits some. The table includes some 55,000 clones, approximately 80% detected once. Sequenced material: CD4+ or CD8+ T cells sorted from blood, taken in a trial of the OX40 agonist ivuxolimab. The origin of the receptors is an adult with an advanced solid tumor such as melanoma, head and neck, liver or kidney cancer.

This clone was counted between two and nine times. The rearrangement uses TRBV5-1 and TRBJ2-1; 9 nucleotides match TRBD2. The CDR3 loop spans 14 amino acids. Germline V gene lookup returns CDR1 SGHRS and CDR2 YFSETQ. With 2 bases clipped from V and 5 bases from J, the junction kept 2 bases outside the gene matches. CDR3 residues: CASSFLAGNNEQFF. CDR3 in DNA: TGCGCCAGCAGCTTTCTAGCGGGGAACAATGAGCAGTTCTTC.

J is TRBJ1-2 and V is TRBV4-1; weak D call: TRBD1 (6 bases). V lost 5 bases to trimming and J lost 3 bases, with 13 bases between them. This CDR3 is built from 14 residues. Germline V gene lookup returns CDR1 MGHRA and CDR2 YSYEKL. The DNA of the CDR3 is TGCGCCAGCAGCAAAACAGGGAGGGACTATGGCTACACCTTC. Translated: CASSKTGRDYGYTF.

In the case of this clone: One junction end does not reproduce the germline sequence, and a read error may be involved. This chain connects TRBV5-1 to TRBJ2-1; 8 nucleotides agree with TRBD1. The germline V gene encodes CDR1 SGHRS and CDR2 YFSETQ. CDR3 length equals 12 residues. The chain's CDR3 is CASRLGTGPEFF. The CDR3 bases are TGCGCCAGCAGGTTGGGGACAGGTCCGGAATTCTTC. Using reference TRBV5-1 and TRBJ2-1 for the parts outside the CDR3, the full variable domain is KAGVTQTPRYLIKTRGQQVTLSCSPISGHRSVSWYQQTPGQGLQFLFEYFSETQRNKGNFPGRFSGRQFSNSRSEMNVSTLELGDSALYLCASRLGTGPEFFGPGTRLTVL.

There are a few counts of this clone. The chain couples TRBV4-3 to TRBJ2-1; 13 nucleotides align to TRBD2. CDR3 size: 16 residues. CDR1 is LGHNA, CDR2 YSLEER, per germline. The V gene end was trimmed by 4 bases and the J gene end by 8 bases; junction bases not matched to a gene: 8. CDR3 protein: CASSRILAGGPDEQFF. DNA for the CDR3: TGCGCCAGCAGCCGTATACTAGCGGGGGGGCCGGATGAGCAGTTCTTC.

The chain links TRBV6-5 to TRBJ2-7; a weak D match, TRBD1 (6 bases). Per germline, CDR1 MNHEY and CDR2 SVGAGI. The ends were cut back, 0 bases at V and 2 bases at J, with 8 bases in the middle. The CDR3 consists of 14 residues. The CDR3 spells CASSYSGQPYEQYF. CDR3 sequence (DNA): TGTGCCAGCAGTTACTCCGGACAGCCCTACGAGCAGTACTTC.

V is TRBV7-6 and J is TRBJ1-2; maybe TRBD1 (5 bases). Looked up from germline, CDR1 is SGHVS and CDR2 is FNYEAQ. V lost 0 bases, J lost 4 bases, and 6 bases lay in between. This CDR3 contains 13 residues. CDR3 nucleotides: TGTGCCAGCAGCTTAGCGGGGGGCTATGGCTACACCTTC. This encodes CASSLAGGYGYTF.

The chain recombines TRBV20-1 with TRBJ1-4; D unclear. This CDR3 spans 11 amino acids. The ends were cut back, 6 bases at V and 8 bases at J, with 10 bases in the middle. The V gene's germline CDR1 is DFQATT and CDR2 SNEGSKA (reference sequence). The CDR3 DNA reads as TGCAGTGCCCATCCGGTAGAAAAACTGTTTTTT. This codes for CSAHPVEKLFF.

The chain uses TRBV9 and TRBJ2-6, with D perhaps TRBD1 (6 bases). Germline V gene lookup returns CDR1 SGDLS and CDR2 YYNGEE. The CDR3 is 18 residues long. V shed 0 bases and J shed 0 bases, with 13 bases lying between them. This CDR3 is CASSVVQGISSGANVLTF. In nucleotides, the CDR3 is TGTGCCAGCAGCGTAGTGCAGGGGATTTCCTCTGGGGCCAACGTCCTGACTTTC.

Remarks on this clone: Other DNA sequences in this specimen translate into the identical CDR3. The chain carries TRBV6-5 and TRBJ1-5, with 7 positions matching TRBD1. CDR1 is MNHEY, CDR2 SVGAGI, per germline. Germline trimming cut 6 bases from V and 3 bases from J; bases unmatched to any gene: 5. The length of the CDR3 is 14 residues. The CDR3: CASSRDRVNQPQHF. In DNA form, the CDR3 reads TGTGCCAGCAGCCGAGACAGGGTCAATCAGCCCCAGCATTTT.